This TCR beta chain is drawn from a study of Ad26.COV2.S vaccination and SARS-CoV-2 variants. Across the study: Enrolled in COV1001, the donor was in the Ad26.COV2.S trial arm, which received the vaccine. Ad26.COV2.S given intramuscularly, once or twice 56 days apart. General observations from the study: Analytic work on TCR breadth and depth might have understated the full extent of total T cell responses.

Germline V gene sequence: CDR1 MGHRA, CDR2 YSYEKL. V was clipped by 0 bases and J by 0 bases, with 6 bases between them. This CDR3 comprises 16 residues. About this clone itself: Its target is not known.

Sequenced by immunoSEQ multiplex PCR; TCRdb stores in-frame clones only, minus some. The table has 400,000 to 500,000 clones, 89% seen once. Sample treatment: around 19 received Ad26.COV2.S at low or high dose, single or two shots; about five received placebo; per-sample allocation not given. Specimens were obtained on day 63 following the first vaccine or placebo injection. Material: peripheral blood, obtained in a trial of Ad26.COV2.S vaccine versus placebo. This sequence joins TRBV4-1 and TRBJ1-6; D is unresolved. The clonotype originates from a person between 18 and 60 years old who received the Ad26.COV2.S COVID-19 vaccine or a placebo. The CDR3 reads CASSQDLRSYNSPLHF. The CDR3 DNA sequence: TGCGCCAGCAGCCAAGATCTTCGCTCCTATAATTCACCCCTCCACTTT.